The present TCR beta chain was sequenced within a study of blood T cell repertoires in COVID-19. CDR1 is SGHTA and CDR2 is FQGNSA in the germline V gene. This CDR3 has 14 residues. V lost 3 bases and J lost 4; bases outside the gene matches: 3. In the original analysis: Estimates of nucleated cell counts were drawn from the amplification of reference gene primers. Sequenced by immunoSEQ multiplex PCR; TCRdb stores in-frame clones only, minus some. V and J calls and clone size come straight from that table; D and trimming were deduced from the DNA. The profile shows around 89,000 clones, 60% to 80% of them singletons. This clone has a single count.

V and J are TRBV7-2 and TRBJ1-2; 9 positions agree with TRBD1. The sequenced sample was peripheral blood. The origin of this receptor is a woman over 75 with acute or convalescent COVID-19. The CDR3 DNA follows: TGTGCCAGCAGCTTTGACAGGGGGTTCTATGGCTACACCTTC. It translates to CASSFDRGFYGYTF.